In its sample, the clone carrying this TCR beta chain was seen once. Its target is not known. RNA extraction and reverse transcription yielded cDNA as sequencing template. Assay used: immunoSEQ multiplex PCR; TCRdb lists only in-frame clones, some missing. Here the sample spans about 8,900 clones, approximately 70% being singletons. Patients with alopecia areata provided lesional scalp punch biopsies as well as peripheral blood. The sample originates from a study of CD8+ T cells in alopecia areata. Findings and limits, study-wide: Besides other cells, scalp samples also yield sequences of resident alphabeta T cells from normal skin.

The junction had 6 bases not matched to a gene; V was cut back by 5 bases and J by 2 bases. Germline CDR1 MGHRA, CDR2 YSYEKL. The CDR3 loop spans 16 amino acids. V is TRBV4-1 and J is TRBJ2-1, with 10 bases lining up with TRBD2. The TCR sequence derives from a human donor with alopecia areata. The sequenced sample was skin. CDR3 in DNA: TGCGCCAGCAGCTACACCACTAGCGGGGCCTACAATGAGCAGTTCTTC. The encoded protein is CASSYTTSGAYNEQFF.